The clone carrying this T cell receptor (beta chain) appeared once. It may be a read error: a sequence one base away is much more abundant. TCRdb reprocessed the reads with MiXCR, giving one entry per CDR3 protein. The profile shows about 450,000 distinct CDR3 sequences, under 40% of them singletons. This record comes from a study of T cell repertoires in cytomegalovirus infection. There are 13 residues in the CDR3. The chain combines TRBV12-3 or TRBV12-4 with TRBJ2-4; D is possibly TRBD2 (6 bases). The source of this sequence is a human donor in good health (CMV status not recorded). Some clones in this sample may be carry-over from other donors' samples. Material: PBMCs. CDR3 nucleotide sequence: TGTGCCAGCAGTTTGGGCGGGGAAAACATTAAGTACTTC. Amino acids: CASSLGGENIKYF.